These T cell receptor beta chains were read from a single sample in a study of blood T cells in healthy people across ages. TCRdb redid the calling of the 5' RACE reads with MiXCR, one entry per CDR3 protein. The sample records hundreds of thousands of distinct CDR3 sequences, under 45% being singletons. What was sequenced was blood. All receptors come from a man in his sixties in good health. Each CDR3 is given with its conserved first and last residue. Each record gives: CDR3 protein, CDR3 DNA, D gene, V gene, J gene, clone size. D genes are given only for firm matches. Clone sizes are given selectively: once, few, many, or a class where the clone is expanded.

CDR3aa: CASSLGTPYTDTQYF
CDR3nt: TGTGCCAGCAGCTTAGGAACCCCGTACACAGATACGCAGTATTTT
d_gene: .
v_gene: TRBV7-3
j_gene: TRBJ2-3
abundance: few

CDR3aa: CSASSAGKQETQYF
CDR3nt: TGCAGTGCTAGTTCGGCAGGGAAGCAAGAGACCCAGTACTTC
d_gene: .
v_gene: TRBV20-1
j_gene: TRBJ2-5
abundance: .

CDR3aa: CASSYSKVPQGRYNEQYF
CDR3nt: TGTGCCAGCAGTTACTCGAAGGTCCCACAGGGGCGGTACAATGAGCAGTACTTC
d_gene: TRBD1
v_gene: TRBV6-5
j_gene: TRBJ2-5
abundance: .

CDR3aa: CASSPIDRVGYGYTF
CDR3nt: TGTGCCAGCAGCCCCATCGACAGGGTGGGCTATGGCTACACTTTC
d_gene: TRBD1
v_gene: TRBV3-1
j_gene: TRBJ1-2
abundance: .

CDR3aa: CSVEVGRSYEQYF
CDR3nt: TGCAGCGTTGAAGTGGGCAGATCCTACGAGCAGTACTTC
d_gene: .
v_gene: TRBV29-1
j_gene: TRBJ2-7
abundance: many

CDR3aa: CASSLGRTNTEAFF
CDR3nt: TGTGCCAGCAGTTTAGGACGGACGAACACTGAAGCTTTCTTT
d_gene: .
v_gene: TRBV27
j_gene: TRBJ1-1
abundance: .

CDR3aa: CASSRTAYYGYTF
CDR3nt: TGTGCCAGCAGCCGGACAGCTTACTATGGCTACACCTTC
d_gene: .
v_gene: TRBV3-1
j_gene: TRBJ1-2
abundance: .

CDR3aa: CASSQQGLATNEKLFF
CDR3nt: TGTGCCAGCAGCCAACAGGGTCTCGCAACTAATGAAAAACTGTTTTTT
d_gene: .
v_gene: TRBV12-3/TRBV12-4
j_gene: TRBJ1-4
abundance: .

CDR3aa: CASSDSLRERLFF
CDR3nt: TGTGCCAGCAGTGATTCGCTCAGGGAAAGACTGTTTTTT
d_gene: .
v_gene: TRBV6-1
j_gene: TRBJ1-4
abundance: .

CDR3aa: CASSLGTDDGGYTF
CDR3nt: TGTGCCAGCAGCTTAGGCACCGATGACGGTGGCTACACCTTC
d_gene: .
v_gene: TRBV11-2
j_gene: TRBJ1-2
abundance: .

CDR3aa: CASSPGGATDTQYF
CDR3nt: TGTGCCAGCAGCCCGGGGGGGGCGACAGATACGCAGTATTTT
d_gene: TRBD2
v_gene: TRBV7-3
j_gene: TRBJ2-3
abundance: .

CDR3aa: CASSLGPTGTDTQYF
CDR3nt: TGTGCCAGCAGCTTGGGTCCGACCGGCACAGATACGCAGTATTTT
d_gene: .
v_gene: TRBV5-5
j_gene: TRBJ2-3
abundance: .

CDR3aa: CASSLLTWTGRPKAGANVLTF
CDR3nt: TGTGCCAGCAGCTTGCTGACTTGGACAGGGAGGCCCAAGGCTGGGGCCAACGTCCTGACTTTC
d_gene: TRBD1
v_gene: TRBV5-6
j_gene: TRBJ2-6
abundance: .

CDR3aa: CASSATYEQGDREVQETQYF
CDR3nt: TGTGCCAGCAGCGCGACATACGAACAGGGGGACCGCGAGGTTCAAGAGACCCAGTACTTC
d_gene: TRBD1
v_gene: TRBV9
j_gene: TRBJ2-5
abundance: .

CDR3aa: CASRTEDRGLETQFF
CDR3nt: TGTGCCAGCAGGACCGAGGACAGGGGGCTGGAGACCCAGTTCTTC
d_gene: TRBD1
v_gene: TRBV6-1
j_gene: TRBJ2-1
abundance: .

CDR3aa: CASSGPQGRETQYF
CDR3nt: TGTGCCAGCAGCGGCCCACAGGGTAGAGAGACCCAGTACTTC
d_gene: .
v_gene: TRBV7-9
j_gene: TRBJ2-5
abundance: .

CDR3aa: CASSWDRASSYEQYF
CDR3nt: TGTGCCAGCAGCTGGGACAGGGCGAGCTCCTACGAGCAGTACTTC
d_gene: TRBD1
v_gene: TRBV5-5
j_gene: TRBJ2-7
abundance: few

CDR3aa: CAISESEAGTGYEQYF
CDR3nt: TGTGCCATCAGTGAGTCAGAGGCAGGGACGGGGTACGAGCAGTACTTC
d_gene: .
v_gene: TRBV10-3
j_gene: TRBJ2-7
abundance: .

CDR3aa: CASSVGDSKVGHEQFF
CDR3nt: TGTGCCAGCAGCGTAGGGGACTCCAAGGTTGGCCATGAGCAGTTCTTC
d_gene: .
v_gene: TRBV9
j_gene: TRBJ2-1
abundance: few

CDR3aa: CASTKPGALRAFF
CDR3nt: TGTGCCAGCACGAAGCCAGGGGCCCTTAGGGCTTTCTTT
d_gene: .
v_gene: TRBV12-3/TRBV12-4
j_gene: TRBJ1-1
abundance: once

CDR3aa: CASSATRLNGQYF
CDR3nt: TGTGCCAGCTCGGCCACACGGCTTAACGGGCAGTACTTC
d_gene: .
v_gene: TRBV18
j_gene: TRBJ2-7
abundance: .

CDR3aa: CSARVGGSGNIQYF
CDR3nt: TGCAGTGCTAGAGTGGGGGGTTCCGGAAACATTCAGTACTTC
d_gene: .
v_gene: TRBV20-1
j_gene: TRBJ2-4
abundance: few

CDR3aa: CASLRGPNSGTYEQYF
CDR3nt: TGTGCCAGTCTCCGGGGTCCCAATTCCGGCACCTACGAGCAGTACTTC
d_gene: .
v_gene: TRBV6-2/TRBV6-3
j_gene: TRBJ2-7
abundance: once

CDR3aa: CASSQTGASYEQYF
CDR3nt: TGTGCCAGCAGCCAGACTGGGGCGTCCTACGAGCAGTACTTC
d_gene: .
v_gene: TRBV3-1
j_gene: TRBJ2-7
abundance: medium-sized

CDR3aa: CASSYKQGTSEQYF
CDR3nt: TGTGCCAGCAGTTATAAACAGGGGACATCCGAGCAGTACTTC
d_gene: TRBD1
v_gene: TRBV6-5
j_gene: TRBJ2-7
abundance: .

CDR3aa: CASGKGTEETQYF
CDR3nt: TGTGCTAGTGGTAAAGGCACTGAAGAGACCCAGTACTTC
d_gene: .
v_gene: TRBV12-5
j_gene: TRBJ2-5
abundance: .

CDR3aa: CATSVSGGASNEQFF
CDR3nt: TGTGCCACCAGCGTTAGCGGGGGGGCTAGTAATGAGCAGTTCTTC
d_gene: TRBD2
v_gene: TRBV15
j_gene: TRBJ2-1
abundance: few

CDR3aa: CSAQGGGANSYEQYF
CDR3nt: TGCAGTGCCCAAGGCGGGGGGGCAAACTCCTACGAGCAGTACTTC
d_gene: TRBD2
v_gene: TRBV20-1
j_gene: TRBJ2-7
abundance: .

CDR3aa: CSVEDRIYGYTF
CDR3nt: TGCAGCGTTGAAGACAGAATCTATGGCTACACCTTC
d_gene: .
v_gene: TRBV29-1
j_gene: TRBJ1-2
abundance: few

CDR3aa: CSVVVTTGASHEQYF
CDR3nt: TGCAGCGTTGTCGTTACAACAGGAGCATCCCACGAGCAGTACTTC
d_gene: .
v_gene: TRBV29-1
j_gene: TRBJ2-7
abundance: once

CDR3aa: CASSPVSSGYTF
CDR3nt: TGTGCCAGCAGCCCGGTATCTAGTGGCTACACCTTC
d_gene: .
v_gene: TRBV9
j_gene: TRBJ1-2
abundance: .

CDR3aa: CASRTWGATTDEQYF
CDR3nt: TGTGCCAGCAGGACGTGGGGGGCCACCACGGATGAGCAGTACTTC
d_gene: .
v_gene: TRBV5-4
j_gene: TRBJ2-7
abundance: .

CDR3aa: CSAGDTGDVKETQYF
CDR3nt: TGCAGTGCTGGAGATACAGGGGATGTAAAAGAGACCCAGTACTTC
d_gene: TRBD1
v_gene: TRBV20-1
j_gene: TRBJ2-5
abundance: .

CDR3aa: CATRGTTDQPQHF
CDR3nt: TGTGCCACCCGGGGGACCACCGATCAGCCCCAGCATTTT
d_gene: .
v_gene: TRBV10-3
j_gene: TRBJ1-5
abundance: .

CDR3aa: CASSFLDEKLFF
CDR3nt: TGTGCCAGCAGTTTCTTGGACGAAAAACTGTTTTTT
d_gene: .
v_gene: TRBV12-3/TRBV12-4
j_gene: TRBJ1-4
abundance: few

CDR3aa: CAWSVRGVSYEQYF
CDR3nt: TGTGCCTGGAGTGTACGAGGGGTGTCCTACGAGCAGTACTTC
d_gene: .
v_gene: TRBV30
j_gene: TRBJ2-7
abundance: .

CDR3aa: CASSFTGHGSSGANVLTF
CDR3nt: TGTGCCAGCAGTTTTACGGGTCATGGAAGCTCTGGGGCCAACGTCCTGACTTTC
d_gene: .
v_gene: TRBV5-5
j_gene: TRBJ2-6
abundance: .

CDR3aa: CASSYSKQDSSGANVLTF
CDR3nt: TGTGCCAGCAGTTACTCGAAACAGGATTCCTCTGGGGCCAACGTCCTGACTTTC
d_gene: .
v_gene: TRBV6-5
j_gene: TRBJ2-6
abundance: few

CDR3aa: CASSSTGEENNEQFF
CDR3nt: TGTGCCAGCAGCTCAACAGGGGAAGAAAACAATGAGCAGTTCTTC
d_gene: TRBD1
v_gene: TRBV7-9
j_gene: TRBJ2-1
abundance: few

CDR3aa: CASSSYRQGLYEQYF
CDR3nt: TGCGCCAGCAGCTCGTACAGACAGGGACTTTACGAGCAGTACTTC
d_gene: .
v_gene: TRBV5-1
j_gene: TRBJ2-7
abundance: few

CDR3aa: CASSRAGGLLGYTF
CDR3nt: TGTGCCAGTAGTCGGGCAGGGGGCTTGCTTGGCTACACCTTC
d_gene: TRBD1
v_gene: TRBV19
j_gene: TRBJ1-2
abundance: few

CDR3aa: CASSLGDGFYNEQFF
CDR3nt: TGTGCCAGCAGCTTAGGCGATGGGTTCTACAATGAGCAGTTCTTC
d_gene: .
v_gene: TRBV13
j_gene: TRBJ2-1
abundance: many